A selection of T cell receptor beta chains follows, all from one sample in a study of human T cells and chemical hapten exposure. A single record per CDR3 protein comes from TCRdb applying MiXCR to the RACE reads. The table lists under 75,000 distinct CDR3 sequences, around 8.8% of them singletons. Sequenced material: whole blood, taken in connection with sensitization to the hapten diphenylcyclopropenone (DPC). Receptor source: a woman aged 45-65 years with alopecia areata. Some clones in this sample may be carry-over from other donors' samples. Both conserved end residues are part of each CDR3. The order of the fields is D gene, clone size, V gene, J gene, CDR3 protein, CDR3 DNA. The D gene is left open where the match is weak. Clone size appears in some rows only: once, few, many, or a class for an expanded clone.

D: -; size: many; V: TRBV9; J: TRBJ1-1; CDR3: CASSVGADNTEAFF; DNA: TGTGCCAGCAGCGTAGGGGCAGATAACACTGAAGCTTTCTTT
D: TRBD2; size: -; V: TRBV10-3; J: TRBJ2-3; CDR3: CAISETWTSGQRTDTQYF; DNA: TGTGCCATCAGTGAGACGTGGACTAGCGGACAACGCACAGATACGCAGTATTTT
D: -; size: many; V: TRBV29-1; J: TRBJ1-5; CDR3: CSVALVGNQPQHF; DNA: TGCAGCGTTGCATTAGTCGGCAATCAGCCCCAGCATTTT
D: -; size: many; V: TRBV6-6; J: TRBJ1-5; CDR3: CASSFGTTQHF; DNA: TGTGCCAGCAGTTTCGGGACGACCCAGCATTTT
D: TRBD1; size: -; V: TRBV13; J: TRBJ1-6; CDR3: CASSLGGGQGNSPLHF; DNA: TGTGCCAGCAGCTTAGGCGGCGGACAGGGAAATTCACCCCTCCACTTT
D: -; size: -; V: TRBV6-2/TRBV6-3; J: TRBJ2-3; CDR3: CASSILYRTTDTQYF; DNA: TGTGCCAGCAGCATTCTCTACCGGACGACAGATACGCAGTATTTT
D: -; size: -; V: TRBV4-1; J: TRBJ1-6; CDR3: CASSQDQRRTANSPLHF; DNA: TGCGCCAGCAGCCAAGATCAAAGGAGGACAGCAAATTCACCCCTCCACTTT
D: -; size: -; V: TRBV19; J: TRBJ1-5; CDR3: CASNLGTRAGQPQHF; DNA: TGTGCCAGTAATTTGGGGACACGCGCGGGCCAGCCCCAGCATTTT
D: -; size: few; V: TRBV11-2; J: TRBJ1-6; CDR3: CASRESGNSPLHF; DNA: TGTGCCAGCAGGGAATCAGGAAATTCACCCCTCCACTTT
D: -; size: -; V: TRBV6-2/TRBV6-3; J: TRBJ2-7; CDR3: CASRFSSYEQYF; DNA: TGTGCCAGCAGATTCAGCTCCTACGAGCAGTACTTC
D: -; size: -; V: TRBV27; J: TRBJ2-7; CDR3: CASSWLPYEQYYF; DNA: TGTGCCAGCAGTTGGTTACCCTACGAGCAGTACTACTTC
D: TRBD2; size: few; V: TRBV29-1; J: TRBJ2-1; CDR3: CSVHNRRASGRGDEQFF; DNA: TGCAGCGTTCACAATAGGAGGGCTAGCGGGAGAGGCGATGAGCAGTTCTTC
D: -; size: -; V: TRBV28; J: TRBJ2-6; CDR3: CASSNHGANVLTF; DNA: TGTGCCAGCAGTAACCATGGGGCCAACGTCCTGACTTTC
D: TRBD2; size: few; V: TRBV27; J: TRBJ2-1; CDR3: CASRLGTSGRGEQFF; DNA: TGTGCCAGCAGATTGGGGACTAGCGGGAGAGGAGAGCAGTTCTTC
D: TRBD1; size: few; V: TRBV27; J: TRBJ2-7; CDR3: CASATGVGAYEQYF; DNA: TGTGCCAGCGCGACAGGGGTAGGAGCCTACGAGCAGTACTTC
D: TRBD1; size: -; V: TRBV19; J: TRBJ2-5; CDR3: CASSIFQGAEETQYF; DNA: TGTGCCAGTAGTATATTCCAGGGGGCGGAAGAGACCCAGTACTTC
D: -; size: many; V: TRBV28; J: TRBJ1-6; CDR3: CASSFHQDGSPLHF; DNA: TGTGCCAGCAGTTTTCATCAGGACGGTTCACCCCTCCACTTT
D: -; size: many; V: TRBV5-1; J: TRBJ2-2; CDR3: CASSRESVVTGELFF; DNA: TGCGCCAGCAGCCGGGAAAGCGTGGTTACCGGGGAGCTGTTTTTT
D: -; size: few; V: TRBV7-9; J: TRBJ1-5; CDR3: CASSSAGNNQPQHF; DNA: TGTGCCAGCAGCTCCGCCGGTAATAATCAGCCCCAGCATTTT
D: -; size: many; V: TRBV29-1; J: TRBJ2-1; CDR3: CSVIPHGTEQFF; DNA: TGCAGCGTAATCCCCCACGGTACTGAGCAGTTCTTC
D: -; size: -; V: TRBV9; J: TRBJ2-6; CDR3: CASSVATPRGANVLTF; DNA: TGTGCCAGCAGCGTAGCTACCCCGCGCGGGGCCAACGTCCTGACTTTC
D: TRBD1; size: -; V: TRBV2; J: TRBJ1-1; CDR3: CASPGGMNTEAFF; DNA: TGTGCCAGCCCAGGGGGGATGAACACTGAAGCTTTCTTT
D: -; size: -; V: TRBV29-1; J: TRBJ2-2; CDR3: CSVPVADEWTGELFF; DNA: TGCAGCGTTCCAGTAGCCGACGAATGGACCGGGGAGCTGTTTTTT
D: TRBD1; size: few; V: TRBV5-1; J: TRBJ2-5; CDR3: CASSFFDRDQETQYF; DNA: TGCGCCAGCAGCTTCTTCGACAGGGACCAAGAGACCCAGTACTTC
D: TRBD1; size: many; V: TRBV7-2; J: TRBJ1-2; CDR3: CASSLAGEGTANYGYTF; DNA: TGTGCCAGCAGCTTAGCAGGGGAGGGGACAGCTAACTATGGCTACACCTTC
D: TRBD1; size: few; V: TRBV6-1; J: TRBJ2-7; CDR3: CASSGTGSYEQYF; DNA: TGTGCCAGCAGTGGGACAGGCTCCTACGAGCAGTACTTC
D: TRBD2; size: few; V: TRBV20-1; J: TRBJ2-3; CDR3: CSATERGDTQYF; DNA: TGCAGTGCTACAGAGCGGGGGGATACGCAGTATTTT
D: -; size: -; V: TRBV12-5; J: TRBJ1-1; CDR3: CASGLGGGVEYTEAFF; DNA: TGTGCTAGTGGTTTGGGCGGGGGGGTAGAATACACTGAAGCTTTCTTT
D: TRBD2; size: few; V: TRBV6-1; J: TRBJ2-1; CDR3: CASSGRVYNEQFF; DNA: TGTGCCAGCAGCGGGAGGGTATACAATGAGCAGTTCTTC
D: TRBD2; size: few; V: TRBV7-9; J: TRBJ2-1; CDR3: CASSLPGGGINEQFF; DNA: TGTGCCAGCAGCTTACCTGGCGGGGGAATCAATGAGCAGTTCTTC
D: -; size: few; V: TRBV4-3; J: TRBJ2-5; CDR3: CASSQDRLAGQETQYF; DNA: TGCGCCAGCAGCCAAGATCGGTTGGCTGGCCAAGAGACCCAGTACTTC
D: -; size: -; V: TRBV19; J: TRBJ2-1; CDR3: CASSMVAGTYNEQFF; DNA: TGTGCCAGTAGTATGGTCGCGGGGACCTACAATGAGCAGTTCTTC
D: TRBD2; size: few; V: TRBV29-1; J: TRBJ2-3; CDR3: CSVDGVAGGQDTQYF; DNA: TGCAGCGTTGATGGGGTAGCGGGAGGGCAAGATACGCAGTATTTT
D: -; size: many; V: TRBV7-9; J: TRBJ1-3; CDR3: CASSGGFSGNTIYF; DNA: TGTGCCAGCAGTGGGGGGTTCTCTGGAAACACCATATATTTT
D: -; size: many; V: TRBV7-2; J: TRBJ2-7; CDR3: CASSRTSSYEQYF; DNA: TGTGCCAGCAGTCGGACCAGCTCCTACGAGCAGTACTTC
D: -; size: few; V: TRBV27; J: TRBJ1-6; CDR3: CASSLGPTNSPLHF; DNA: TGTGCCAGCAGTCTGGGACCGACAAATTCACCCCTCCACTTT
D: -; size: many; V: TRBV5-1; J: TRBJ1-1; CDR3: CASSLVAVVTTEAFF; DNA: TGCGCCAGCAGCTTGGTGGCCGTCGTGACCACTGAAGCTTTCTTT
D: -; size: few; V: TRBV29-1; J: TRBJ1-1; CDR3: CSAGDGGNTEAFF; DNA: TGCAGCGCTGGGGACGGGGGGAACACTGAAGCTTTCTTT
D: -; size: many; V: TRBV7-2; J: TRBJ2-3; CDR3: CASSLVRTDTQYF; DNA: TGTGCCAGCAGCTTAGTGAGGACAGATACGCAGTATTTT
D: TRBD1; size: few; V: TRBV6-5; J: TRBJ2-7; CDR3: CASSARDRVYEQYF; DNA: TGTGCCAGCAGTGCCCGGGACAGGGTCTACGAGCAGTACTTC
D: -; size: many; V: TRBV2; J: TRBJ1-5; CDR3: CASRTGARIQPQHF; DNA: TGTGCCAGCAGGACGGGGGCGAGGATCCAGCCCCAGCATTTT
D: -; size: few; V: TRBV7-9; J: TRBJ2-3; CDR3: CASAHSGSTDTQYF; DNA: TGTGCCAGCGCCCACAGCGGTAGCACAGATACGCAGTATTTT
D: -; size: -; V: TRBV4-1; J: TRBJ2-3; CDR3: CASSHRYSTDTQYF; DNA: TGCGCCAGCAGCCACCGATATAGCACAGATACGCAGTATTTT
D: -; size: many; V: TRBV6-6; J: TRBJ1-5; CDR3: CASSSSGTKNQPQHF; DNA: TGTGCCAGCAGTTCGTCCGGGACAAAGAATCAGCCCCAGCATTTT
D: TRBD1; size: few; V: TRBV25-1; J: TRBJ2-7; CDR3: CASSEVRDSDYEQYF; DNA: TGTGCCAGCAGTGAAGTAAGGGACAGTGACTACGAGCAGTACTTC
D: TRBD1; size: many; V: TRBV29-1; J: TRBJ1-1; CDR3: CSVRQGGSSTEAFF; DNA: TGCAGCGTTCGACAGGGTGGTAGTAGCACTGAAGCTTTCTTT
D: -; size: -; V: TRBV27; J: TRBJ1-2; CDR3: CASSFSGGGYGYTF; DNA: TGTGCCAGCAGTTTCAGCGGGGGGGGCTATGGCTACACCTTC
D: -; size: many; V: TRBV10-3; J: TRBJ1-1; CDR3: CAISGQTEAFF; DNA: TGTGCCATCAGTGGACAGACTGAAGCTTTCTTT
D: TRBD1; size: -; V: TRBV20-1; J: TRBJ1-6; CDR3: CSARPSGGAQNSPLHF; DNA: TGCAGTGCTAGGCCGTCAGGGGGCGCGCAGAATTCACCCCTCCACTTT
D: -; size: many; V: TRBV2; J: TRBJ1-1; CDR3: CASNGQMNTEAFF; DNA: TGTGCCAGCAATGGACAGATGAACACTGAAGCTTTCTTT
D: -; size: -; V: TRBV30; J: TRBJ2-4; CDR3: CAWSEGGRTKNIQYF; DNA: TGTGCCTGGAGTGAAGGGGGGAGGACCAAAAACATTCAGTACTTC
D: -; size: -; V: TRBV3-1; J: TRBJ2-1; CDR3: CASSQDADNEQFF; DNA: TGTGCCAGCAGCCAAGATGCAGACAATGAGCAGTTCTTC
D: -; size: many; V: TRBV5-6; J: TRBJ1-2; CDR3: CASSLAMGSPNYGYTF; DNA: TGTGCCAGCAGCTTGGCCATGGGGAGCCCTAACTATGGCTACACCTTC